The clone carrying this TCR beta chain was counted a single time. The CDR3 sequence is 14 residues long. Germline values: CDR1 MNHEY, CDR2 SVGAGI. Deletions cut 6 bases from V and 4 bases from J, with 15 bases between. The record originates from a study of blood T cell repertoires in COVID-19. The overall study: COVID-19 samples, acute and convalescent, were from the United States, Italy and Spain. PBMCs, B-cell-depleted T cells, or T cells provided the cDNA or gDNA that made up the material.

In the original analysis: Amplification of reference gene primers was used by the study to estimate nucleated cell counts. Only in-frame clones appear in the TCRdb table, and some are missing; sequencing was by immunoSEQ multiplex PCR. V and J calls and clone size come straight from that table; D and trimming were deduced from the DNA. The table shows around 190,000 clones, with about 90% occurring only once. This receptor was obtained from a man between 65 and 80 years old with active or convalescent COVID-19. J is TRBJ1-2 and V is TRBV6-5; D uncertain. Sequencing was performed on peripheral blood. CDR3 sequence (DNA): TGTGCCAGCAGCCCCGGAGGTAGTGGCTATGGCTACACCTTC. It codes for CASSPGGSGYGYTF.